Listed below are T cell receptor beta chains from one sample, sequenced in a study of T cell changes during pregnancy in multiple sclerosis. TCRdb keeps only in-frame clones here, not all; method: immunoSEQ multiplex PCR. The data show some 41,000 clones, with 90% seen just once and roughly 10% held by the top ten. The specimen comprised CD8+ T cells from peripheral blood mononuclear cells, sampled in the first trimester of pregnancy. The receptors originated from a female donor with multiple sclerosis, enrolled in a pregnancy study. Each CDR3 is given with its conserved first and last residue. D genes are given only for firm matches.

d_call j_call v_call cdr3_aa cdr3_nt
- TRBJ2-7 TRBV5-4 CASSSDSQYLSYEQYF TGTGCCAGCAGCTCCGACAGCCAGTACCTATCCTACGAGCAGTACTTC
- TRBJ2-7 TRBV7-2 CASSQTGLSHYEQYF TGTGCCAGCAGCCAAACAGGGCTATCGCACTACGAGCAGTACTTC
TRBD1 TRBJ1-2 TRBV19 CASRKDRVHLYSGYTF TGTGCCAGTAGGAAGGACAGGGTACACCTCTACTCTGGCTACACCTTC
- TRBJ1-2 TRBV4-3 CASSQDINYGYTF TGCGCCAGCAGCCAAGATATCAACTATGGCTACACCTTC
TRBD2 TRBJ2-1 TRBV7-8 CASSGRRGAGGHNEQFF TGTGCCAGCAGCGGACGCCGTGGTGCGGGAGGCCACAATGAGCAGTTCTTC
- TRBJ1-5 TRBV4-1 CASSQEPGGQPQHF TGCGCCAGCAGCCAAGAACCTGGCGGTCAGCCCCAGCATTTT
TRBD2 TRBJ2-1 TRBV5-4 CASSLASGFEQFF TGTGCCAGCAGCTTGGCTAGCGGGTTTGAGCAGTTCTTC
- TRBJ1-5 TRBV7-3 CASSLDGNQPQHF TGTGCCAGCAGCTTAGACGGGAATCAGCCCCAGCATTTT
TRBD2 TRBJ2-1 TRBV7-9 CASSLGSWTRGHNEQFF TGTGCCAGCAGCTTAGGGTCATGGACTAGAGGGCACAATGAGCAGTTCTTC
- TRBJ2-3 TRBV29-1 CSADGTDTQYF TGCAGCGCCGACGGGACAGATACGCAGTATTTT
TRBD2 TRBJ2-1 TRBV12-5 CASGSPPSGGAVNEQFF TGTGCTAGTGGTTCCCCCCCTAGCGGGGGGGCCGTTAATGAGCAGTTCTTC
TRBD1 TRBJ1-2 TRBV4-1 CASSQERLQGEFGYTF TGCGCCAGCAGCCAAGAAAGGCTCCAGGGGGAGTTTGGCTACACCTTC